These 2 T cell receptor beta chains were all obtained from the same sample, sequenced in a study of Graves' ophthalmopathy and Graves' hyperthyroidism. Amplified material comprised TCR beta CDR3 regions derived from RNA transcripts. First-round RT-PCR with HTBI primers preceded a second-round multiplex PCR. TCRdb re-called the multiplex PCR reads with MiXCR, one entry per CDR3 protein. This repertoire shows around 1,000,000 distinct CDR3 sequences, around a third found once; its top ten account for 11%. Source material: peripheral blood or thyroid tissue (not recorded which). These receptors were collected from an adult man with Graves' hyperthyroidism.

In its sample, this clonotype was seen many times. The V and J genes are TRBV4-2 and TRBJ1-5, with D tentatively TRBD1 (5 bases). CDR3 size: 15 residues. CDR1 is LGHNA and CDR2 is YNFKEQ in the germline V gene. V was shortened by 1 base and J by 6 bases, with 13 bases between the two germline ends. The CDR3 DNA follows: TGTGCCAGCAGCCAAGGGCAGGGTCTCTCTCAGCCCCAGCATTTT. Translation: CASSQGQGLSQPQHF.

In regard to this clonotype: This CDR3 fails to terminate in the conserved phenylalanine or tryptophan, so it likely reflects a read error. It is unclear where the CDR3 begins or ends on the DNA, so no DNA is shown, and the CDR3 is as TCRdb lists it. The chain carries TRBV15 and TRBJ1-6. The CDR3 length is 8 residues, termini included. Per the germline V gene, CDR1 is LNHNV and CDR2 is YYDKDF (reference sequence). CDR3 sequence reads: CATSRSRR.